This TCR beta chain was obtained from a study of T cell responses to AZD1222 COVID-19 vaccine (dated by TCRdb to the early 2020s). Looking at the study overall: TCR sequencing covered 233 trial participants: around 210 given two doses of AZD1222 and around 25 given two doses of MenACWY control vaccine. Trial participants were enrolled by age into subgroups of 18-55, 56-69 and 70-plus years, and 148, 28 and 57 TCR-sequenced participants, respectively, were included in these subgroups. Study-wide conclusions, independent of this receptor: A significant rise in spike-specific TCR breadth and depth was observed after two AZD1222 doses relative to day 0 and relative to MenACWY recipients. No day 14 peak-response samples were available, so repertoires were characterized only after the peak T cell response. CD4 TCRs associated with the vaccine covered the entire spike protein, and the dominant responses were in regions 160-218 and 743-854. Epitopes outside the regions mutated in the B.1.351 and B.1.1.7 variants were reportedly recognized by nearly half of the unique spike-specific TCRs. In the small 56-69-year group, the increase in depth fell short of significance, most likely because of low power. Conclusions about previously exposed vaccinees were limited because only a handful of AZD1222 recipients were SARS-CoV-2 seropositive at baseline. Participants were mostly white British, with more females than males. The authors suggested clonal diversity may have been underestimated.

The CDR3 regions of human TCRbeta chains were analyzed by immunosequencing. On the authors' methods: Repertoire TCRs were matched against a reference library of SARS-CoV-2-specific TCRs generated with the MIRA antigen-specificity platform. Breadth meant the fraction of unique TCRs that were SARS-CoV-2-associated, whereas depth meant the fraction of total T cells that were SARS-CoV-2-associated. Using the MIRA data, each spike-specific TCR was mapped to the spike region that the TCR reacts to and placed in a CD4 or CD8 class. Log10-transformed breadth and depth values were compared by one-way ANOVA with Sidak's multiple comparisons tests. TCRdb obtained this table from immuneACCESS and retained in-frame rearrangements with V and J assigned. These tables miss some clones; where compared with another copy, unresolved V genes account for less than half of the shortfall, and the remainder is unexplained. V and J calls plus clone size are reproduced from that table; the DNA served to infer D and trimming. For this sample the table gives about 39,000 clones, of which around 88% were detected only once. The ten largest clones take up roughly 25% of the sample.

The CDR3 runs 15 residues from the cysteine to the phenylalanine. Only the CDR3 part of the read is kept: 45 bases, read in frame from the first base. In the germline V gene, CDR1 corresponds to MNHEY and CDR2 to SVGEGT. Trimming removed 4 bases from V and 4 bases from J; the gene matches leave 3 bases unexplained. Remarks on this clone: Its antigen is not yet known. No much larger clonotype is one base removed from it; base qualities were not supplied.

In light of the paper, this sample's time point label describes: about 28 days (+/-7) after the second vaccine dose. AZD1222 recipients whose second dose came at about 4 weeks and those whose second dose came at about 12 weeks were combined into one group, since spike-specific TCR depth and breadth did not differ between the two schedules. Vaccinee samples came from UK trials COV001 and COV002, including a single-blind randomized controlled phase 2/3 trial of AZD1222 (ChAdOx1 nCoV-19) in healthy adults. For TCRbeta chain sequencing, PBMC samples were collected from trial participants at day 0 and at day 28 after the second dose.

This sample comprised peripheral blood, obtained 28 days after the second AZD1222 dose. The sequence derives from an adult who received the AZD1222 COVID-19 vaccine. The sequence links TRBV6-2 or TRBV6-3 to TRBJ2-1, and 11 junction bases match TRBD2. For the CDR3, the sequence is CASSFLAGGYNEQFF. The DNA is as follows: TGTGCCAGCAGTTTCCTAGCGGGAGGATACAATGAGCAGTTCTTC.